The 2 T cell receptor beta chains below were found in one sample sequenced in a study of blood T cell repertoires in COVID-19. This table comes from immunoSEQ multiplex PCR, and its TCRdb copy is limited to in-frame clones, with some not included. The table includes roughly 150,000 clones, 88% detected once. The sequenced sample consisted of peripheral blood. The receptors originated from a woman in her 70s with acute or convalescent COVID-19.

The rearrangement joins TRBV7-2 to TRBJ2-5; 9 bases map to TRBD2. The CDR3 has 17 amino acids. Germline CDR1 and CDR2: SGHTA and FQGNSA. The trim removed 5 bases at V and 5 bases at J, leaving 15 bases unmatched. The CDR3 sequence: CASSPLRAGGPEETQYF. CDR3 in DNA: TGTGCCAGCAGCCCCCTGCGGGCGGGGGGGCCTGAGGAGACCCAGTACTTC.

The genes are TRBV25-1 and TRBJ2-1; 7 nucleotides match TRBD1. Germline values: CDR1 MGHDK, CDR2 SYGVNS. J gave up 2 bases and V 2 bases, and 6 bases lay outside the gene matches. The CDR3 has 16 residues. The CDR3 nucleotides read TGTGCCAGCAGTGAAAGCCGGGACAGACCCTACAATGAGCAGTTCTTC. Its protein product is CASSESRDRPYNEQFF.